The clone carrying this T cell receptor beta chain was detected ten times or more. Disease lasting under 3 months, a NOSPECS grade of at least 4, and a Clinical Activity Score of at least 3 were features of the ophthalmopathy patients. Fresh peripheral blood, under 13 ml, yielded the PBMCs. The sample originates from a study of T cells in Graves' hyperthyroidism and ophthalmopathy. It was RNA transcripts that yielded the amplified TCR beta CDR3 regions. The TCR CDR3 first-round RT-PCR relied on the HTBI primer set. TCRdb reprocessed the multiplex PCR reads via MiXCR and lists one record per CDR3 protein. The sample holds around 600,000 distinct CDR3 sequences, 14% seen once. In germline, CDR1 is SGHTA, CDR2 FQGTGA. This CDR3 has 15 amino acids. V gave up 2 bases and J gave up 4 bases; unmatched junction bases: 4.

The chain combines TRBV7-3 with TRBJ2-1; 8 bases align to TRBD2. The sequence derives from a young woman with Graves' ophthalmopathy. The sequenced sample was blood. CDR3 loop: CASSLGREVYNEQFF. CDR3 coding DNA: TGTGCCAGCAGCTTAGGGCGGGAGGTATACAATGAGCAGTTCTTC.